Presented here are 24 T cell receptor beta chains from one specimen sequenced in a study of cytomegalovirus exposure and HLA in healthy donors. It was with 60 Vbeta and 13 Jbeta primers that the PCR ran. Clones were read by immunoSEQ multiplex PCR, and TCRdb kept only the in-frame ones, dropping some. The sample lists fewer than 250,000 clones; 60% to 80% were seen once. The specimen sequenced was PBMCs. The source is a woman in her twenties or thirties in good health and CMV-seronegative.

This clone was detected only a few times. The chain recombines TRBV11-2 with TRBJ2-1; 7 bases are shared with TRBD2. The CDR3 extends over 16 amino acids. V gave up 4 bases and J gave up 4 bases; unmatched junction bases: 10. Germline CDR1 SGHAT, CDR2 FQNNGV. In DNA form, the CDR3 reads TGTGCCAGCAGCTCCTCGGCGGGGGTGAGTTACAATGAGCAGTTCTTC. This encodes CASSSSAGVSYNEQFF.

The chain carries TRBV6-5 and TRBJ2-5; 10 bases map to TRBD1. The germline CDR1 and CDR2 sequences are MNHEY and SVGAGI. J lost 4 bases, V lost 2 bases, and 1 base had no gene match. The CDR3 extends over 14 amino acids. The CDR3 spells CASSYGTGAETQYF. For the CDR3, the DNA is TGTGCCAGCAGTTACGGGACAGGGGCAGAGACCCAGTACTTC.

This clone was seen only a few times. The chain combines TRBV19 with TRBJ2-1, with 7 bases identical to TRBD2. After removal of 0 bases from V and 7 bases from J, the junction contained 6 bases not matched to a gene. Per the germline V gene, CDR1 is LNHDA and CDR2 is SQIVND (reference sequence). The CDR3 is 15 amino acids. The CDR3 spells CASSIDPAGLNEQFF. Here the CDR3 DNA reads TGTGCCAGTAGTATAGATCCAGCGGGATTGAATGAGCAGTTCTTC.

Remarks on this clone: An end of the junction does not agree with germline; a read error may underlie this. The chain combines TRBV5-1 with TRBJ1-5; D uncertain. Germline CDR1 and CDR2: SGHRS and YFSETQ. CDR3 length equals 14 residues. This CDR3 is CASSLDGLNQPQHF. DNA for the CDR3: TGCGCCAGCAGTTTGGACGGACTCAATCAGCCCCAGCATTTT.

This chain links TRBV5-1 with TRBJ2-5; 11 nucleotides align to TRBD2. From germline, CDR1 is SGHRS and CDR2 YFSETQ. V lost 2 bases, J lost 4 bases, and 1 base stayed unmatched. The CDR3 spans 14 residues. DNA for the CDR3: TGCGCCAGCAGCTTTGGGACTAGCGGAGAGACCCAGTACTTC. Translating gives CASSFGTSGETQYF.

The genes are TRBV19 and TRBJ1-5; D perhaps matches TRBD1 (5 bases). Between the trimmed V and J ends, which lost 7 bases and 6 bases, there was a span of 19 bases. The germline CDR1 and CDR2 sequences are LNHDA and SQIVND (reference sequence). The CDR3 extends over 15 amino acids. The CDR3 loop reads CASTPAGMGGQPQHF. Written as DNA, the CDR3 is TGTGCCAGTACCCCGGCAGGGATGGGTGGTCAGCCCCAGCATTTT. Complete variable domain (other parts from reference TRBV19 and TRBJ1-5): DGGITQSPKYLFRKEGQNVTLSCEQNLNHDAMYWYRQDPGQGLRLIYYSQIVNDFQKGDIAEGYSVSREKKESFPLTVTSAQKNPTAFYLCASTPAGMGGQPQHFGDGTRLSIL.

CDR3 sequence: CASTWGYRRGYTF. The CDR3 DNA reads TGTGCCAGCACTTGGGGCTACCGAAGGGGCTACACCTTC. V is TRBV2 and J is TRBJ1-2, with a possible D match to TRBD1 (5 bases). Trimming pared 7 bases from V and 8 bases from J, leaving 17 bases between. The CDR3 is 13 residues long. The V gene's germline CDR1 is SNHLY and CDR2 FYNNEI. Complete variable domain (other parts from reference TRBV2 and TRBJ1-2): EPEVTQTPSHQVTQMGQEVILRCVPISNHLYFYWYRQILGQKVEFLVSFYNNEISEKSEIFDDQFSVERPDGSNFTLKIRSTKLEDSAMYFCASTWGYRRGYTFGSGTRLTVV.

The rearrangement links TRBV6-1 to TRBJ2-7; D uncertain. The germline CDR1 and CDR2 sequences are MNHNS and SASEGT. The V end was cut by 1 base, the J end by 3 bases, with 16 bases between. The CDR3 covers 16 residues. The DNA for the CDR3 is TGTGCCAGCAGTGAAGTTGAGAGTCCCAAATTCTACGAGCAGTACTTC. This encodes CASSEVESPKFYEQYF.

The chain uses TRBV19 and TRBJ2-2, with D perhaps matching TRBD2 (6 bases). CDR1 LNHDA and CDR2 SQIVND come from the germline V gene (reference sequence). The CDR3 runs to 16 residues. With 7 bases removed from V and 2 bases from J, the gap between germline ends came to 17 bases. CDR3 sequence: CASTAGGRGNTGELFF. DNA for the CDR3: TGTGCCAGTACCGCTGGTGGGCGGGGAAACACCGGGGAGCTGTTTTTT.

The genes are TRBV19 and TRBJ2-3; 9 positions match TRBD1. The CDR3 covers 14 residues. The germline CDR1 and CDR2 sequences are LNHDA and SQIVND (reference sequence). V gave up 5 bases and J gave up 4 bases; unmatched junction bases: 4. CDR3 protein: CASSWDRVSDTQYF. For the CDR3, the DNA is TGTGCCAGTAGTTGGGACAGGGTGTCAGATACGCAGTATTTT.

V gene TRBV6-5 combines with J gene TRBJ2-5; TRBD1 aligns across 10 bases. This CDR3 is 15 amino acids long. Germline trimming cut 7 bases from V and 7 bases from J; bases unmatched to any gene: 12. CDR1 and CDR2 from the germline V gene are MNHEY and SVGAGI. As DNA, the CDR3 is TGTGCCAGCACTAAGACAGGGGGCCCAGGGTGGACCCAGTACTTC. Its protein product is CASTKTGGPGWTQYF.

This clone was seen a few times. The J gene is TRBJ1-1, the V gene TRBV6-6; D uncertain. Germline CDR1 is MNHNY and CDR2 is SVGAGI (reference sequence). Trimming took 6 bases from V and 6 from J, leaving 14 bases between them. The CDR3 extends over 13 amino acids. The CDR3 nucleotides read TGTGCCAGCAGATATCCGATGGACTCTGAAGCTTTCTTT. Residues: CASRYPMDSEAFF.

The chain carries TRBV10-3 and TRBJ1-1; 9 bases are a match to TRBD1. The length of the CDR3 is 16 residues. J was trimmed by 4 bases and V by 4 bases; bases with no gene match: 10. Germline V gene data show CDR1 as ENHRY and CDR2 as SYGVKD. This chain's CDR3 is CAISGPQPDRGTEAFF. In DNA form, the CDR3 reads TGTGCCATCAGTGGCCCCCAGCCGGACAGGGGCACTGAAGCTTTCTTT.

V usage is TRBV5-4 and J usage is TRBJ2-7; TRBD1 matches at 8 bases. CDR3 size: 14 residues. The germline V gene has CDR1 SGHNT and CDR2 YYREEE (reference sequence). With 3 bases clipped from V and 6 bases from J, the junction kept 8 bases outside the gene matches. This chain's CDR3 is CASSSGDRPLEQYF. As DNA, the CDR3 is TGTGCCAGCAGCTCCGGGGACAGGCCCCTCGAGCAGTACTTC.

The rearrangement uses TRBV7-6 and TRBJ1-1; D is perhaps TRBD1 (5 bases). The length of the CDR3 is 15 residues. CDR1 is SGHVS and CDR2 is FNYEAQ in the germline V gene. V shed 5 bases and J shed 4 bases, with 17 bases lying between them. The CDR3 sequence: CASSLSGDLGTEAFF. In DNA, the CDR3 is TGTGCCAGCAGCCTCTCGGGGGACCTGGGCACTGAAGCTTTCTTT. The whole variable domain, filled in from reference TRBV7-6 and TRBJ1-1, reads GAGVSQSPRYKVTKRGQDVALRCDPISGHVSLYWYRQALGQGPEFLTYFNYEAQQDKSGLPNDRFSAERPEGSISTLTIQRTEQRDSAMYRCASSLSGDLGTEAFFGQGTRLTVV.

The chain is built from TRBV29-1 and TRBJ2-1; 7 bases line up with TRBD2. This CDR3 comprises 16 residues. Germline V gene data show CDR1 as SQVTM and CDR2 as ANQGSEA. The J segment lost 4 bases and the V segment lost 2 bases, leaving 11 bases of the junction unmatched. CDR3: CSVEWGGSKAYNEQFF. The CDR3 region has the DNA TGCAGCGTTGAATGGGGCGGGAGCAAGGCTTACAATGAGCAGTTCTTC.

The table lists this clone with a few counts. The chain carries TRBV14 and TRBJ1-2, with D possibly TRBD1 on 5 matching bases. CDR3 length: 14 residues. The germline CDR1 and CDR2 sequences are SGHDN and FVKESK. V was shortened by 4 bases and J by 7 bases, with 16 bases between the two germline ends. The CDR3 reads CASSPYRDFPGYTF. In DNA, the CDR3 is TGTGCCAGCAGCCCTTACCGGGACTTTCCTGGCTACACCTTC.

This clone was recorded once. This rearrangement joins TRBV2 to TRBJ1-1, with 8 bases that match TRBD1. The CDR3 contains 16 residues. V was pared by 3 bases and J by 4 bases, with 10 bases of the junction left unmatched. Germline-derived CDR1 and CDR2 are SNHLY and FYNNEI. The CDR3 region has the DNA TGTGCCAGCAGTGATAGACCGACAGGGGCGGGCACTGAAGCTTTCTTT. Protein sequence: CASSDRPTGAGTEAFF.

This chain links TRBV18 with TRBJ2-3, with TRBD2 identical over 9 bases. V lost 1 base to trimming and J lost 4 bases; unmatched junction nucleotides: 3. The CDR3 runs 15 residues. Germline CDR1 is KGHSH and CDR2 is LQKENI. The CDR3 spells CASSPLAGGADTQYF. CDR3 DNA: TGTGCCAGCTCACCACTTGCGGGGGGGGCAGATACGCAGTATTTT. The variable domain in full, completed from reference TRBV18 and TRBJ2-3, reads NAGVMQNPRHLVRRRGQEARLRCSPMKGHSHVYWYRQLPEEGLKFMVYLQKENIIDESGMPKERFSAEFPKEGPSILRIQQVVRGDSAAYFCASSPLAGGADTQYFGPGTRLTVL.

The V call is TRBV18, the J call TRBJ1-5; 7 bases are shared with TRBD1. CDR3 length: 13 residues. CDR1 is KGHSH and CDR2 is LQKENI in the germline V gene. V lost 4 bases, J lost 3 bases, and 0 bases stayed unmatched. The CDR3 sequence: CASSQGANQPQHF. The CDR3 DNA sequence: TGTGCCAGCTCACAGGGGGCCAATCAGCCCCAGCATTTT.

This clone was seen only a few times. This chain connects TRBV30 to TRBJ1-1; TRBD1 matches at 7 bases. Germline assignment: CDR1 GTSNPN and CDR2 SVGIG (reference sequence). V shed 0 bases and J 4 bases; nucleotides not matched to a gene: 5. The CDR3 runs to 14 residues. The CDR3 spells CAWSVVGGRTEAFF. In nucleotides, the CDR3 is TGTGCCTGGAGTGTAGTAGGGGGCCGCACTGAAGCTTTCTTT. The whole variable domain, remainder taken from reference TRBV30 and TRBJ1-1, is SQTIHQWPATLVQPVGSPLSLECTVEGTSNPNLYWYRQAAGRGLQLLFYSVGIGQISSEVPQNLSASRPQDRQFILSSKKLLLSDSGFYLCAWSVVGGRTEAFFGQGTRLTVV.

This clone was seen only a few times. The chain employs TRBV6-1 and TRBJ1-2, with 9 bases lining up with TRBD1. Germline V gene data show CDR1 as MNHNS and CDR2 as SASEGT. V lost 5 bases and J lost 7; bases outside the gene matches: 5. The CDR3 has 13 amino acids. The CDR3 loop is CASSLDRGIGYTF. The DNA for the CDR3 is TGTGCCAGCAGTCTGGACAGGGGTATTGGCTACACCTTC.

The gene calls are TRBV29-1 and TRBJ2-7; TRBD1 matches at 8 bases. The CDR3 runs 12 residues. J lost 2 bases, V lost 7 bases, and 4 bases had no gene match. Germline CDR1 SQVTM, CDR2 ANQGSEA. The CDR3 protein is CSAGGKPYEQYF. CDR3 coding DNA: TGCAGCGCAGGGGGCAAGCCCTACGAGCAGTACTTC.

V usage is TRBV4-1 and J usage is TRBJ2-5, with 9 bases matching TRBD2. This CDR3 is built from 15 residues. V was clipped by 3 bases and J by 4 bases; unmatched bases: 6. The germline V gene has CDR1 MGHRA and CDR2 YSYEKL. The chain's CDR3 is CASSQGWREGETQYF. The CDR3 region has the DNA TGCGCCAGCAGCCAGGGTTGGCGGGAGGGAGAGACCCAGTACTTC.